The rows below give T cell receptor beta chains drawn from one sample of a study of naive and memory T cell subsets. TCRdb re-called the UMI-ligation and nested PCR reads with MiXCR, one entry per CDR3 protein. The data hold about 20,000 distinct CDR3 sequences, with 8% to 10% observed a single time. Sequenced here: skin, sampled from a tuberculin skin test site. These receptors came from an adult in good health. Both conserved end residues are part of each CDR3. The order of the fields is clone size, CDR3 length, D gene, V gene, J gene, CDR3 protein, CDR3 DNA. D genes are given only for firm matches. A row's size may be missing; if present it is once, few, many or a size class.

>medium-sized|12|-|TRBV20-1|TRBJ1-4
CSAKLNGEKLFF
TGCAGTGCTAAGCTCAATGGGGAAAAACTGTTTTTT
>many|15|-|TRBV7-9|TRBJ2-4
CASSRPGVDKNIQYF
TGTGCCAGCAGCCGCCCAGGGGTTGACAAAAACATTCAGTACTTC
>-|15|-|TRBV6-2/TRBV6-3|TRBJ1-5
CASSPAGRLNQPQHF
TGTGCCAGCAGTCCCGCCGGACGGTTAAATCAGCCCCAGCATTTT
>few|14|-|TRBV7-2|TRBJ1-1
CASSRGLRYTEAFF
TGTGCCAGCAGCCGTGGGTTGAGATACACTGAAGCTTTCTTT
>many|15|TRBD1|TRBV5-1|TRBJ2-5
CASRRPGTGEETQYF
TGCGCCAGCCGAAGACCCGGGACAGGGGAAGAGACCCAGTACTTC
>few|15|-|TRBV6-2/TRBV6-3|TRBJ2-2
CASSYSWTRTGELFF
TGTGCCAGCAGTTACTCTTGGACCAGGACCGGGGAGCTGTTTTTT
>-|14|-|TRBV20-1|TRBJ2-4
CSATSGSGGNIQYF
TGCAGTGCAACCTCCGGTTCTGGGGGAAACATTCAGTACTTC
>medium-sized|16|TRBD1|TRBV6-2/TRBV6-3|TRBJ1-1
CASTDPPGGRGTEAFF
TGTGCCAGCACCGACCCGCCAGGGGGACGGGGCACTGAAGCTTTCTTT
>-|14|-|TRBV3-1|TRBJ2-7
CASSQDLWGGEQYF
TGTGCCAGCAGCCAAGATCTATGGGGAGGAGAGCAGTACTTC
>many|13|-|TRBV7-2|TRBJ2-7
CASSPDGFYEQYF
TGTGCCAGCAGCCCGGACGGATTCTACGAGCAGTACTTC
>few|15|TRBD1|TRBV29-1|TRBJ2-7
CSVETRRQGAYEQYF
TGCAGCGTTGAAACCCGGCGGCAGGGGGCCTACGAGCAGTACTTC
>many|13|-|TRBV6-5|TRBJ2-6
CASSGAGANVLTF
TGTGCCAGTTCCGGGGCTGGGGCCAACGTCCTGACTTTC
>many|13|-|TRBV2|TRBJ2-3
CASSERQTDTQYF
TGTGCCAGCAGTGAACGGCAGACAGATACGCAGTATTTT
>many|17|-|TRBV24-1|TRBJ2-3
CATSDPGLHGVADTQYF
TGTGCCACCAGTGACCCCGGACTCCACGGGGTCGCAGATACGCAGTATTTT
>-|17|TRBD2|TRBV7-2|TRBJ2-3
CASSPGTSGRRADTQYF
TGTGCCAGCAGCCCTGGGACTAGCGGCCGGAGGGCAGATACGCAGTATTTT